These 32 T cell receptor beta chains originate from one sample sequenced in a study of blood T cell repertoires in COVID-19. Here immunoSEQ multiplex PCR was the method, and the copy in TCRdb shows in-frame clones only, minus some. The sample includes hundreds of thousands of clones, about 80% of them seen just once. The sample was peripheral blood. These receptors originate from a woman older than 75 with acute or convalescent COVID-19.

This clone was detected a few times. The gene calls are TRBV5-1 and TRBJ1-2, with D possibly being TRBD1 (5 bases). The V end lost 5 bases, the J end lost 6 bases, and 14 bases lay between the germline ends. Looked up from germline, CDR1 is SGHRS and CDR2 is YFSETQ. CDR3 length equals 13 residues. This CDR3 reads CASRPRDYDGYTF. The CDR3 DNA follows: TGCGCCAGCAGACCCCGGGACTATGATGGCTACACCTTC.

The CDR3: CASRRGNSPLHF. For the CDR3, the DNA is TGTGCCAGCCGGCGGGGTAATTCACCCCTCCACTTT. The rearrangement uses TRBV6-5 and TRBJ1-6; no reliable D call. This CDR3 spans 12 amino acids. V lost 8 bases to trimming and J lost 6 bases, with 8 bases between them. Germline V gene data show CDR1 as MNHEY and CDR2 as SVGAGI.

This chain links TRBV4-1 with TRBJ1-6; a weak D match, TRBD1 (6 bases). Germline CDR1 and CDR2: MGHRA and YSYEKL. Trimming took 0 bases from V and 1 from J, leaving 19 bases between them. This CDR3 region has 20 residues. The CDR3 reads CASSQDSLQGSASYNSPLHF. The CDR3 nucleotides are TGCGCCAGCAGCCAAGATTCCCTCCAGGGGAGTGCTTCCTATAATTCACCCCTCCACTTT.

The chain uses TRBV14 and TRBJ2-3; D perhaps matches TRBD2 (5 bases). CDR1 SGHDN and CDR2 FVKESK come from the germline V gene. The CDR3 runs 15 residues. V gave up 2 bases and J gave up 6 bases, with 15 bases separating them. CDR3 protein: CASSQTGLKGDTQYF. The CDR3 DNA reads TGTGCCAGCAGCCAAACGGGGTTGAAGGGTGATACGCAGTATTTT.

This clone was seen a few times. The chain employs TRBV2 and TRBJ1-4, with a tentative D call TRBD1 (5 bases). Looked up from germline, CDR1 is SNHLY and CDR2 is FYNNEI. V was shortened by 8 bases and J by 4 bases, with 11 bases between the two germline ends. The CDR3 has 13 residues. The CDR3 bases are TGTGCCAGCGGCAGGGACTATAATGAAAAACTGTTTTTT. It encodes CASGRDYNEKLFF.

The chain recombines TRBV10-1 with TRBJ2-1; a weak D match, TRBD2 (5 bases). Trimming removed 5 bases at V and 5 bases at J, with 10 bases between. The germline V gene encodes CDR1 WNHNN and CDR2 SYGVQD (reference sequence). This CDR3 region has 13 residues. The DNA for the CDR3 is TGCGCCAGCAGTAGCGGAGCAGACAATGAGCAGTTCTTC. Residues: CASSSGADNEQFF.

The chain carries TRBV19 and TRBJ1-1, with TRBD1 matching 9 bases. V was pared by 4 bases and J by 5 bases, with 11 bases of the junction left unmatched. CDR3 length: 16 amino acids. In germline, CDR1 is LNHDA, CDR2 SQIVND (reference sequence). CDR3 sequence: CASSNPGTGRSTEAFF. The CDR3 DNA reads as TGTGCCAGTAGTAACCCGGGGACAGGGAGGAGTACTGAAGCTTTCTTT.

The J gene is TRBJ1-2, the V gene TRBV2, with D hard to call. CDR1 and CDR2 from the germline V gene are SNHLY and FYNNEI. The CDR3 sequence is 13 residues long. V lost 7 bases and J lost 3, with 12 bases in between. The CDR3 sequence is CASTLGEDYGYTF. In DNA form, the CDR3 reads TGTGCCAGCACCCTAGGCGAGGACTATGGCTACACCTTC.

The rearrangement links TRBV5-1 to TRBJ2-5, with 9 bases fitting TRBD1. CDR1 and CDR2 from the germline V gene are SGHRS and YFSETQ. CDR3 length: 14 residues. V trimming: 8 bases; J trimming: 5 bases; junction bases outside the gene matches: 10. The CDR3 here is CARDSDRGGETQYF. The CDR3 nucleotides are TGCGCCAGGGATTCGGACAGGGGCGGGGAGACCCAGTACTTC.

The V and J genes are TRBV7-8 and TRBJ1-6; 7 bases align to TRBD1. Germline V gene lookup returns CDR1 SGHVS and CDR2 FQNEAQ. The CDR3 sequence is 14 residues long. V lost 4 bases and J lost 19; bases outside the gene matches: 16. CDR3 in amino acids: CASSSGWTGTPTHF. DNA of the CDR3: TGTGCCAGCAGCTCCGGCTGGACAGGCACCCCAACACACTTT. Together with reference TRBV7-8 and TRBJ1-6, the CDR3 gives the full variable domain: GAGVSQSPRYKVAKRGQDVALRCDPISGHVSLFWYQQALGQGPEFLTYFQNEAQLDKSGLPSDRFFAERPEGSVSTLKIQRTQQEDSAVYLCASSSGWTGTPTHFGNGTRLTVT.

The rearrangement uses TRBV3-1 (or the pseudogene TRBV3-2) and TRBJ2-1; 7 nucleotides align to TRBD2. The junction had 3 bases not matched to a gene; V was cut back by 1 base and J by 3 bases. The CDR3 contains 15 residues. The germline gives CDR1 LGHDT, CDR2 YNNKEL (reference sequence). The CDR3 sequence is CASSQGEGHYNEQFF. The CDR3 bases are TGTGCCAGCAGCCAAGGGGAGGGCCACTACAATGAGCAGTTCTTC.

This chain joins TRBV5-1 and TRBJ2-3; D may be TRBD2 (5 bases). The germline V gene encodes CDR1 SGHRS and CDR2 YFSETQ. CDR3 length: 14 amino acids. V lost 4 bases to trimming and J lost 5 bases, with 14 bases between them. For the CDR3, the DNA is TGCGCCAGCAGCCTGATGCTAGCACTAGATACGCAGTATTTT. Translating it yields CASSLMLALDTQYF.

CDR3 DNA: TGTGCCAGCAGCCCCAGGGCCAGCGGGGGACTCCAAGAGACCCAGTACTTC. Its protein is CASSPRASGGLQETQYF. The V and J genes are TRBV2 and TRBJ2-5; 8 positions match TRBD2. The CDR3 spans 17 residues. Germline loops: CDR1 SNHLY, CDR2 FYNNEI. V was pared by 6 bases and J by 1 base, with 13 bases of the junction left unmatched.

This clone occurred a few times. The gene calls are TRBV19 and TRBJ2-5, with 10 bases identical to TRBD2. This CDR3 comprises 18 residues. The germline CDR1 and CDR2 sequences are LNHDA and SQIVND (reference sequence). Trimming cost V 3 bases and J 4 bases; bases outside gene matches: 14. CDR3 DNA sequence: TGTGCCAGTAGTATTCAGAGGAGCGGGAGGGCTTCCTTAGAGACCCAGTACTTC. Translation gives CASSIQRSGRASLETQYF. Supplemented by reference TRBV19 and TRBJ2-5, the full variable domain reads DGGITQSPKYLFRKEGQNVTLSCEQNLNHDAMYWYRQDPGQGLRLIYYSQIVNDFQKGDIAEGYSVSREKKESFPLTVTSAQKNPTAFYLCASSIQRSGRASLETQYFGPGTRLLVL.

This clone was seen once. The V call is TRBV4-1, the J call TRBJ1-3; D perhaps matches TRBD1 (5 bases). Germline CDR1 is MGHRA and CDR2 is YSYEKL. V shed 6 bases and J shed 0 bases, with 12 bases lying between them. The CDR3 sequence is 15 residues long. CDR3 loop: CASRQTANSGNTIYF. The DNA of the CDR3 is TGCGCCAGCAGACAGACAGCGAACTCTGGAAACACCATATATTTT.

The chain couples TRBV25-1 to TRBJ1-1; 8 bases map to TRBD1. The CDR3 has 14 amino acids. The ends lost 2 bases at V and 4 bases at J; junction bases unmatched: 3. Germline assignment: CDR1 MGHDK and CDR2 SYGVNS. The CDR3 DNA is TGTGCCAGCAGTGAAACAGGGGGTATCACTGAAGCTTTCTTT. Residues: CASSETGGITEAFF.

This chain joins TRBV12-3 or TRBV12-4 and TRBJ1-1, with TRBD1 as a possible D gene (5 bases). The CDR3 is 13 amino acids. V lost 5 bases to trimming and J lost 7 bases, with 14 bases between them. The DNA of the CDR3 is TGTGCCAGCAGTCCCCAGGGCAAGAGTGAAGCTTTCTTT. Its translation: CASSPQGKSEAFF.

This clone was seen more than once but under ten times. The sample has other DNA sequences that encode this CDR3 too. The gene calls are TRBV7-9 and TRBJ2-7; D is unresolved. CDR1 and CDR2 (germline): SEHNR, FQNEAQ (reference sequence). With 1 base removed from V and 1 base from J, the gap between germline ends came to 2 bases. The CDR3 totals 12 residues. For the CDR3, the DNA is TGTGCCAGCAGCTTAGTATCCTACGAGCAGTACTTC. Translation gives CASSLVSYEQYF.

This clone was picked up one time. The CDR3 protein is CASRPGQGGIYGYTF. CDR3 nucleotide sequence: TGTGCCAGCAGACCTGGACAGGGCGGGATCTATGGCTACACCTTC. The chain has TRBV6-6 and TRBJ1-2; 8 bases fit TRBD1. Germline trimming cut 6 bases from V and 4 bases from J; bases unmatched to any gene: 10. CDR1 is MNHNY and CDR2 is SVGAGI in the germline V gene (reference sequence). The CDR3 spans 15 residues.

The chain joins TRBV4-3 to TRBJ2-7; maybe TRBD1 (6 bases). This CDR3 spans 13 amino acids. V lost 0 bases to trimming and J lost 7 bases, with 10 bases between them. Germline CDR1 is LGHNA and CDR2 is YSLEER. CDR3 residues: CASSQEPDREQYF. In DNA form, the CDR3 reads TGCGCCAGCAGCCAAGAGCCCGACAGGGAGCAGTACTTC.

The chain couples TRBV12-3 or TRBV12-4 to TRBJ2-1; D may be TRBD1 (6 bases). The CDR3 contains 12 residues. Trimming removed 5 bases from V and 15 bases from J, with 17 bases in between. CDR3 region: CASSHPGTRGFF. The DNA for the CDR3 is TGTGCCAGCAGTCACCCCGGGACAAGAGGGTTCTTC.

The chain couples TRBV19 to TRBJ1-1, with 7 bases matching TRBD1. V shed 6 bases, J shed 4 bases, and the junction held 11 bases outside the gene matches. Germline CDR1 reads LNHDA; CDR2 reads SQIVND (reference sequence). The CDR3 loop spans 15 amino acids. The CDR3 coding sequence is TGTGCCAGTAGAGACCGGGACAGATCTCTCACTGAAGCTTTCTTT. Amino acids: CASRDRDRSLTEAFF.

CDR3 nucleotides: TGTGCCAGCAGACTTAGCGGGCACTACACAGATACGCAGTATTTT. Its translation is CASRLSGHYTDTQYF. This chain uses TRBV19 with TRBJ2-3; 7 bases match TRBD2. This CDR3 is built from 15 residues. Germline V gene data show CDR1 as LNHDA and CDR2 as SQIVND (reference sequence). With V trimmed by 9 bases and J by 2 bases, 11 bases remained unmatched.

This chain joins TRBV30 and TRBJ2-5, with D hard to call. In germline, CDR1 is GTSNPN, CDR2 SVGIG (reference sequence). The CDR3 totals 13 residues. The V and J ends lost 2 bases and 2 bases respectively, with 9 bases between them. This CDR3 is CAWSTQVQETQYF. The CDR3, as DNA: TGTGCCTGGAGTACTCAGGTACAAGAGACCCAGTACTTC.

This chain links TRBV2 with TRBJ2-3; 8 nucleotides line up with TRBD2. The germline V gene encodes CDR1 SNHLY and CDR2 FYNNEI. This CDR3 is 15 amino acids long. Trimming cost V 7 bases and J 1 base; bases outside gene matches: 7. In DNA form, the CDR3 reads TGTGCCAGCACCTTCGGGGGGGCCGGCACAGATACGCAGTATTTT. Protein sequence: CASTFGGAGTDTQYF. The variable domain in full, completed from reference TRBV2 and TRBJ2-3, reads EPEVTQTPSHQVTQMGQEVILRCVPISNHLYFYWYRQILGQKVEFLVSFYNNEISEKSEIFDDQFSVERPDGSNFTLKIRSTKLEDSAMYFCASTFGGAGTDTQYFGPGTRLTVL.

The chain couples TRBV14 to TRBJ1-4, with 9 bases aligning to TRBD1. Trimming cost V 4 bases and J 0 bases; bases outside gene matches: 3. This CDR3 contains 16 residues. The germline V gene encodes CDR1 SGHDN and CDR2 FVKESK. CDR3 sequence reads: CASSRGQGSTNEKLFF. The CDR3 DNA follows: TGTGCCAGCAGCCGGGGACAGGGATCAACTAATGAAAAACTGTTTTTT.

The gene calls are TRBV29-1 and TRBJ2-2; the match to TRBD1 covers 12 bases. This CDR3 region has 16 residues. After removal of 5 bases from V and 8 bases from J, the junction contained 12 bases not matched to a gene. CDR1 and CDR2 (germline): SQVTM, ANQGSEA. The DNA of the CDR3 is TGCAGCGTTAACCGACCGGGACAGGGGGCAAAGGGGGAGCTGTTTTTT. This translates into CSVNRPGQGAKGELFF.

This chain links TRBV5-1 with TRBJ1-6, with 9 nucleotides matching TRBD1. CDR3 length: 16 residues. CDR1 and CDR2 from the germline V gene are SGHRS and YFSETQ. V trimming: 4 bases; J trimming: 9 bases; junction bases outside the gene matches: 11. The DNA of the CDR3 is TGCGCCAGCAGCCCCAGCCCACAGGGGGCAGCTTCACCCCTCCACTTT. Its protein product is CASSPSPQGAASPLHF.

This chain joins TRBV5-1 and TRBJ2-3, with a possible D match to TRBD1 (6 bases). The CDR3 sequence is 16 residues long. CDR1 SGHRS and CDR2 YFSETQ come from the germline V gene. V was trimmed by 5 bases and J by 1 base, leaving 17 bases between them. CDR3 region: CASSSGVKEGTDTQYF. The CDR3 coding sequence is TGCGCCAGCAGTTCAGGGGTTAAGGAGGGCACAGATACGCAGTATTTT.

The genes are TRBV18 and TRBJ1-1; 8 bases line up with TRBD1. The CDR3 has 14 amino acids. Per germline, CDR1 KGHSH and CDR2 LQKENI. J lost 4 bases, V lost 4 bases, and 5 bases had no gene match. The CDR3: CASSQQTGGTEAFF. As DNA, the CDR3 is TGTGCCAGCTCACAACAAACAGGGGGCACTGAAGCTTTCTTT.

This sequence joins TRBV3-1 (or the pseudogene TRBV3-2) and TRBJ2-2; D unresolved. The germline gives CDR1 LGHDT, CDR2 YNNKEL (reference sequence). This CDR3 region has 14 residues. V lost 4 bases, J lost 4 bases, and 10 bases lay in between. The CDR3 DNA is TGTGCCAGCAGCCCCGGTATCGGCACCGGGGAGCTGTTTTTT. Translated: CASSPGIGTGELFF.

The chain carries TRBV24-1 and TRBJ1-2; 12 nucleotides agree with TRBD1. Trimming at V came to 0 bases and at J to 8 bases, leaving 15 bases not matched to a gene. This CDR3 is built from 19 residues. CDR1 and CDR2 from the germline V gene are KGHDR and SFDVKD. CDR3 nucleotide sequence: TGTGCCACCAGTGATTTGTTCGGGACAGGGGGCGACAGATCGGACGGCTACACCTTC. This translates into CATSDLFGTGGDRSDGYTF.